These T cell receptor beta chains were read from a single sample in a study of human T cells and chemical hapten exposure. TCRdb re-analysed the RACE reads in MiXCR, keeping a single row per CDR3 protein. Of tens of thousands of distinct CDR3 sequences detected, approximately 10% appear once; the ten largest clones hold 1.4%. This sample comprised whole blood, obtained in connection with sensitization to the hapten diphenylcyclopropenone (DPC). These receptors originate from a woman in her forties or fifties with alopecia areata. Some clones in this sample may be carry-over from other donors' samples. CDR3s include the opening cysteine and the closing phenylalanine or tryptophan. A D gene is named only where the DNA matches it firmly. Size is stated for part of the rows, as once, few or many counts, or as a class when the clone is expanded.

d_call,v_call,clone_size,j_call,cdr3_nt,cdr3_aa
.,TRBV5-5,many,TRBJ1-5,TGTGCCAGCAGCCCAGGCCCTAATCAGCCCCAGCATTTT,CASSPGPNQPQHF
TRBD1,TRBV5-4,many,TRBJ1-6,TGTGCCAGCAGCGCGGGACAGGGGAAGTCCTATAATTCACCCCTCCACTTT,CASSAGQGKSYNSPLHF
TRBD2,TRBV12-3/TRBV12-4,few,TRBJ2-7,TGTGCCAGCAGTGCACGACTAGCGGGGATCTACGAGCAGTACTTC,CASSARLAGIYEQYF
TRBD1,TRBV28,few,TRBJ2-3,TGTGCCAGCAGCATCCCGGGACAGACGCAGTATTTT,CASSIPGQTQYF
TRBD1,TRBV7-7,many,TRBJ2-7,TGTGCTAGCAGCCCGGACAGGGGCGACGAGCAGTACTTC,CASSPDRGDEQYF
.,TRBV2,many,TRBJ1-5,TGTGCCAGCATGCTAAACAGGGCGAATCAGCCCCAGCATTTT,CASMLNRANQPQHF
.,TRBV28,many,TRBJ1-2,TGTGCCAGCAGCGTGGACAAGGATTTGCTTAACTATGGCTACACCTTC,CASSVDKDLLNYGYTF
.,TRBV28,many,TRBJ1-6,TGTGCCAGCAGCCTGACAGGTTATAATTCACCCCTCCACTTT,CASSLTGYNSPLHF
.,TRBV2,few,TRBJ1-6,TGTGCCAGCAGTGAACCGGGCCCCAATTCACCCCTCCACTTT,CASSEPGPNSPLHF
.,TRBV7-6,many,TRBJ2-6,TGTGCCAGCAGCCCCTTAGGGCAAACTGGGGCCAACGTCCTGACTTTC,CASSPLGQTGANVLTF
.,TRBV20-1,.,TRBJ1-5,TGCAGTGCACGGACCGCGTATAGCAATCAGCCCCAGCATTTT,CSARTAYSNQPQHF
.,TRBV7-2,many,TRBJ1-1,TGTGCCAGCAGCCCCGGCCAGCACACTGAAGCTTTCTTT,CASSPGQHTEAFF
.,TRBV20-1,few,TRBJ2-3,TGCAGTGCTAGTTCCACAGATACGCAGTATTTT,CSASSTDTQYF
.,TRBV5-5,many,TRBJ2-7,TGTGCCAGCAGCTTGGCGTACGAGCAGTACTTC,CASSLAYEQYF
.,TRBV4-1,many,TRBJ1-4,TGCGCCAGCAGCCGAGGAGTGGGGGAGTCTAATGAAAAACTGTTTTTT,CASSRGVGESNEKLFF
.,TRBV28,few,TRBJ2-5,TGTGCCAGCAGTTTTGACCCAAGGCAAGAGACCCAGTACTTC,CASSFDPRQETQYF
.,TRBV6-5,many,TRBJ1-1,TGTGCCAGCAGTTACGGGGGGGCCCCTGAAGCTTTCTTT,CASSYGGAPEAFF
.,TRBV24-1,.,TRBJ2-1,TGTGCCACCAGTGAGTCGACAGTGTCCTACAATGAGCAGTTCTTC,CATSESTVSYNEQFF
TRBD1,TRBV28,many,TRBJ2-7,TGTGCCAGTGGGACAGGGGGCTCCTACGAGCAGTACTTC,CASGTGGSYEQYF
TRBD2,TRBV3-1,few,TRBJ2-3,TGTGCCAGCAGCTTAAGCCTAGCGGGAGTAGGAGATACGCAGTATTTT,CASSLSLAGVGDTQYF
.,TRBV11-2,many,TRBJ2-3,TGTGCCAGCAGCCCCCCCTTCGTCACAGATACGCAGTATTTT,CASSPPFVTDTQYF
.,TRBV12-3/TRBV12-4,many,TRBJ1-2,TGTGCCAGCAGTGTCCAGGGTGTACGGGGCTACACCTTC,CASSVQGVRGYTF